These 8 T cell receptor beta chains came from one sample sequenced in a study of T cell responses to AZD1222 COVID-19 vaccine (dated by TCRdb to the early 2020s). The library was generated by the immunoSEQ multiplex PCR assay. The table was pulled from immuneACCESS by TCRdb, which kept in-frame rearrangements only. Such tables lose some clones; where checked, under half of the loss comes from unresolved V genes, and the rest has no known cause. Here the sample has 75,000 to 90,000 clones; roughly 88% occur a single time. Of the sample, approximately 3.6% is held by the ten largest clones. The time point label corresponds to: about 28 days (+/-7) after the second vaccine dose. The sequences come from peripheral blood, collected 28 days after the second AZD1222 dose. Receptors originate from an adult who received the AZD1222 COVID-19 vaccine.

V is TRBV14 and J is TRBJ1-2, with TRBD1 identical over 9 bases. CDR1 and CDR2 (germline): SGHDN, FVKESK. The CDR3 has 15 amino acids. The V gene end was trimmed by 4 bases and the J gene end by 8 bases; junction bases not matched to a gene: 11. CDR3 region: CASSRTTGTGYGYTF. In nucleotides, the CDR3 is TGTGCCAGCAGCCGAACCACCGGGACAGGGTACGGCTACACCTTC.

The CDR3 region has the DNA TGTGCCAGCAGCCCCGGACAGGGGCTTGAAGCTTTCTTT. It translates to CASSPGQGLEAFF. The chain combines TRBV7-3 with TRBJ1-1, with 9 bases that match TRBD1. J lost 7 bases, V lost 5 bases, and 5 bases had no gene match. The CDR3 spans 13 residues. CDR1 is SGHTA and CDR2 is FQGTGA in the germline V gene.

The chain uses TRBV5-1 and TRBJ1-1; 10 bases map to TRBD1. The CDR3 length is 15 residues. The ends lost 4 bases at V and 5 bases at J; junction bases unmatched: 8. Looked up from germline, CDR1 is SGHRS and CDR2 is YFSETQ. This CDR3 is CASSQGTGEGTEAFF. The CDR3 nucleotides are TGCGCCAGCAGCCAAGGGACAGGGGAAGGGACTGAAGCTTTCTTT.

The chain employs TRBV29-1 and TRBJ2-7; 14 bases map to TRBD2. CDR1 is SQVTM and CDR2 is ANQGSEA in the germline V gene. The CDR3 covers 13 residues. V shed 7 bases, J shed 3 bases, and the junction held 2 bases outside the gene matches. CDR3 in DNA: TGCAGCGCGGGGACTAGCGGGGGCTACGAGCAGTACTTC. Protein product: CSAGTSGGYEQYF.

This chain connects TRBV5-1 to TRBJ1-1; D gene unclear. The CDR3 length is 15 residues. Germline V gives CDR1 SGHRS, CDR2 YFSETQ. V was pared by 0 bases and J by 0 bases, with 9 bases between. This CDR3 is CASSLAPELNTEAFF. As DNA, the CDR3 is TGCGCCAGCAGCTTGGCGCCAGAGTTGAACACTGAAGCTTTCTTT.

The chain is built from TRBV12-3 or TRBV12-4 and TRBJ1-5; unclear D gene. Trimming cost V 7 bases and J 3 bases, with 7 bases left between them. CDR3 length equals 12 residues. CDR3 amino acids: CASTHDNQPQHF. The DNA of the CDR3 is TGTGCCAGCACCCATGACAATCAGCCCCAGCATTTT.

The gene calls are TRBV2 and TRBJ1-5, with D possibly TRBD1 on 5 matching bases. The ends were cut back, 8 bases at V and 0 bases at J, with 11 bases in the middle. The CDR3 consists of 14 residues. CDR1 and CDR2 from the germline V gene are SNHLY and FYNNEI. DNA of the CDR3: TGTGCCAGCCGAGCCGGGGCTAGCAATCAGCCCCAGCATTTT. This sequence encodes CASRAGASNQPQHF.

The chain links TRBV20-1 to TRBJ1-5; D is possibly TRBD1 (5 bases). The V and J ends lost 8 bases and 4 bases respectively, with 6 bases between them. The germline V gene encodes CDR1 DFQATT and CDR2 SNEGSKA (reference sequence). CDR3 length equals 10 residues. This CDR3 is CSQGNQPQHF. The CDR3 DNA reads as TGCAGTCAGGGAAATCAGCCCCAGCATTTT.